This T cell receptor (beta chain) was captured in a study of human T cells and chemical hapten exposure. Study-wide findings and caveats: With DPC sensitization, TCRs exceeding 1 in 1000 frequency showed no change. Controls formed significantly fewer large CDR3 similarity clusters than expanded TCRs did. Counts of expanded TCRs at PT1 were positively correlated with patch test score.

TCRdb reanalysed the RACE reads using MiXCR and keeps one entry per CDR3 protein. The data show more than 45,000 distinct CDR3 sequences, approximately 13% seen once. Time point: patch test 3, about 24 weeks after DPC sensitization. Treatment of the sample: therapeutic diphenylcyclopropenone sensitization with weekly scalp DPC. This clonotype was observed many times. Its antigen is not known. The ends lost 6 bases at V and 2 bases at J; junction bases unmatched: 0. Germline V gene sequence: CDR1 SNHLY, CDR2 FYNNEI. This CDR3 has 14 amino acids. The source was whole blood, collected in connection with sensitization to the hapten diphenylcyclopropenone (DPC). V usage is TRBV2 and J usage is TRBJ1-5, with 11 positions matching TRBD1. The receptor comes from a young man with alopecia areata. Some clones in this sample may be carry-over from other donors' samples. The CDR3 spells CASRGQGGNQPQHF. The DNA of the CDR3 is TGTGCCAGCAGGGGACAGGGGGGCAATCAGCCCCAGCATTTT.